These 14 T cell receptor beta chains were sequenced from one sample in a study of breast tumors, draining lymph nodes, adjacent tissues. TCRdb reprocessed the multiplex PCR reads via MiXCR and lists one record per CDR3 protein. In the table there are about 140,000 distinct CDR3 sequences, approximately 30% of which are singletons. Samples came from axillary lymph nodes draining the breast cancer. Sample: axillary lymph node tissue. The receptors originated from a female donor with breast cancer. Some clones in this sample may be carry-over from other donors' samples.

The sample holds many counts of this clonotype. The chain is built from TRBV19 and TRBJ1-4; D is unclear. V lost 5 bases, J lost 0 bases, and 10 bases lay in between. This CDR3 has 15 amino acids. The germline CDR1 and CDR2 sequences are LNHDA and SQIVND (reference sequence). The CDR3 spells CASSFSTSTNEKLFF. The CDR3, as DNA: TGTGCCAGTAGTTTTTCCACCTCAACTAATGAAAAACTGTTTTTT.

The chain couples TRBV9 to TRBJ2-7; D gene uncertain. Trimming pared 4 bases from V and 5 bases from J, leaving 13 bases between. Germline loops: CDR1 SGDLS, CDR2 YYNGEE. The CDR3 totals 13 residues. The CDR3 sequence: CASSPPWTDEQYV. CDR3 nucleotides: TGTGCCAGCAGCCCCCCCTGGACGGACGAGCAGTACGTC.

At least ten counts were recorded for this clonotype. The V gene is TRBV11-1, the J gene TRBJ2-2, with 7 bases identical to TRBD1. The CDR3 runs to 16 residues. Trimming at V came to 3 bases and at J to 1 base, leaving 5 bases not matched to a gene. Germline V CDR1 and CDR2: SGHAT, FQDESV (reference sequence). For the CDR3, the DNA is TGTGCCAGCAGCTTGGACAGGATAGGGAACACCGGGGAGCTGTTTTTT. Encoded protein: CASSLDRIGNTGELFF.

This clonotype was seen just once. The V and J genes are TRBV9 and TRBJ2-3, with 8 bases identical to TRBD2. The V segment lost 4 bases and the J segment 0 bases; nucleotides outside the gene matches: 7. The CDR3 extends over 16 amino acids. Germline V gene lookup returns CDR1 SGDLS and CDR2 YYNGEE. The CDR3 nucleotides read TGTGCCAGCAGCCTTGGCGGGGGGTCTAGCACAGATACGCAGTATTTT. Translating it yields CASSLGGGSSTDTQYF.

There are many counts of this clonotype. The chain has TRBV29-1 and TRBJ1-2; D is undetermined. The CDR3 consists of 13 residues. The V gene lost 8 bases and the J gene lost 4 bases, with 17 bases spanning the gap. Germline values: CDR1 SQVTM, CDR2 ANQGSEA. CDR3 region: CSSGPIGSYGYTF. CDR3 DNA sequence: TGCAGCTCTGGACCGATCGGTAGCTATGGCTACACCTTC.

The chain is built from TRBV24-1 and TRBJ2-3; maybe TRBD1 (6 bases). In germline, CDR1 is KGHDR, CDR2 SFDVKD. V lost 4 bases and J 2 bases, leaving 15 bases between the germline ends. The CDR3 extends over 16 amino acids. CDR3 protein: CATSDPGQGYTDTQYF. CDR3 DNA sequence: TGTGCCACCAGTGACCCGGGGCAGGGGTACACAGATACGCAGTATTTT.

This chain joins TRBV29-1 and TRBJ1-2, with 9 bases aligning to TRBD1. The CDR3 runs to 18 residues. V shed 3 bases and J 1 base; nucleotides not matched to a gene: 15. The V gene's germline CDR1 is SQVTM and CDR2 ANQGSEA. The CDR3 loop reads CSVDGRGTGLGGNYGYTF. The CDR3 nucleotides are TGCAGCGTTGATGGTCGTGGGACAGGGCTAGGGGGTAACTATGGCTACACCTTC.

This chain links TRBV7-8 with TRBJ1-1, with TRBD1 matching over 10 bases. CDR3 size: 17 residues. Germline V CDR1 and CDR2: SGHVS, FQNEAQ. V trimming: 8 bases; J trimming: 4 bases; junction bases outside the gene matches: 16. The CDR3 bases are TGTGCCAGCGGCAGGCAGACAGGGGGCAAGGGGCGCACTGAAGCTTTCTTT. This sequence encodes CASGRQTGGKGRTEAFF.

This clonotype came up many times. The chain carries TRBV12-3 or TRBV12-4 and TRBJ1-5; no reliable D call. Trimming removed 8 bases from V and 4 bases from J, with 12 bases in between. The CDR3 loop spans 13 amino acids. The chain's CDR3 is CASAWDRNQPQHF. Here the CDR3 DNA reads TGTGCCAGCGCCTGGGATCGAAATCAGCCCCAGCATTTT.

The DNA for the CDR3 is TGTGCCAGCCGGAGTCTCGGGGCGTCATTGAACACTGAAGCTTTCTTT. Residues: CASRSLGASLNTEAFF. The chain couples TRBV7-9 to TRBJ1-1, with D possibly matching TRBD1 (5 bases). Germline CDR1 reads SEHNR; CDR2 reads FQNEAQ (reference sequence). The V and J ends lost 8 bases and 0 bases respectively, with 19 bases between them. This CDR3 is built from 16 residues.

Ten or more counts support this clonotype. The chain uses TRBV5-6 and TRBJ1-2; D uncertain. Trimming shortened V by 4 bases and J by 0 bases, and 10 bases separated the two germline ends. The CDR3 consists of 14 residues. Germline V gene sequence: CDR1 SGHDT, CDR2 YYEEEE. The CDR3 spells CASSTGGANYGYTF. CDR3 coding DNA: TGTGCCAGCAGCACCGGAGGAGCTAACTATGGCTACACCTTC. The variable domain in full, with the rest retrieved from reference TRBV5-6 and TRBJ1-2, is DAGVTQSPTHLIKTRGQQVTLRCSPKSGHDTVSWYQQALGQGPQFIFQYYEEEERQRGNFPDRFSGHQFPNYSSELNVNALLLGDSALYLCASSTGGANYGYTFGSGTRLTVV.

The V and J genes are TRBV6-6 and TRBJ1-2, with TRBD1 identical over 8 bases. The V segment lost 6 bases and the J segment 6 bases; nucleotides outside the gene matches: 12. Germline-derived CDR1 and CDR2 are MNHNY and SVGAGI (reference sequence). This CDR3 spans 15 amino acids. The CDR3 nucleotides are TGTGCCAGCAGGGATGGACAGGGAAGAACGGATGGCTACACCTTC. This encodes CASRDGQGRTDGYTF.

This clonotype was observed many times. The chain couples TRBV2 to TRBJ2-1; 10 positions match TRBD2. The ends lost 11 bases at V and 7 bases at J; junction bases unmatched: 11. Germline V lookup: CDR1 SNHLY, CDR2 FYNNEI. The CDR3 sequence is 14 residues long. CDR3 DNA: TGTGCCTCCGTTAGGAGCGGGGGGGCGAATGAGCAGTTCTTC. Translation: CASVRSGGANEQFF.

This clonotype was seen ten or more times. The chain carries TRBV19 and TRBJ2-1, with 8 bases identical to TRBD1. J lost 4 bases, V lost 2 bases, and 16 bases had no gene match. Looked up from germline, CDR1 is LNHDA and CDR2 is SQIVND (reference sequence). CDR3 length: 19 residues. The chain's CDR3 is CASSIPGWVADRAYNEQFF. CDR3 DNA: TGTGCCAGTAGTATACCAGGTTGGGTGGCGGACAGGGCTTACAATGAGCAGTTCTTC.